This T cell receptor beta chain was retrieved from a study of siplizumab effects on memory and regulatory T cells. In the case of this clone: Its target is unknown.

Overall study findings and caveats: An assignable phenotype, naive or memory, was missing from roughly 79-95% of proliferating CD4+ or CD8+ clones. A significant reduction in alloreactive sequences traceable to unstimulated CD4+ memory cells was produced by siplizumab.

Trimming took off 1 base at V and 1 base at J, with 10 bases between the two ends. There are 15 residues in the CDR3. Per the germline V gene, CDR1 is SGHVS and CDR2 is FNYEAQ. Some clones are missing from TCRdb's copy, which holds only in-frame ones; the method was immunoSEQ multiplex PCR. Seen here are some 100,000 clones, around 94% observed once, and the top ten hold around 0.6%. This receptor was taken from a human donor in good health. The rearrangement joins TRBV7-6 to TRBJ1-1, with no clear D. Specimen: Tregs sorted from blood. CDR3 region: CASSLVQTPNTEAFF. The CDR3 region has the DNA TGTGCCAGCAGCTTAGTCCAAACTCCGAACACTGAAGCTTTCTTT.